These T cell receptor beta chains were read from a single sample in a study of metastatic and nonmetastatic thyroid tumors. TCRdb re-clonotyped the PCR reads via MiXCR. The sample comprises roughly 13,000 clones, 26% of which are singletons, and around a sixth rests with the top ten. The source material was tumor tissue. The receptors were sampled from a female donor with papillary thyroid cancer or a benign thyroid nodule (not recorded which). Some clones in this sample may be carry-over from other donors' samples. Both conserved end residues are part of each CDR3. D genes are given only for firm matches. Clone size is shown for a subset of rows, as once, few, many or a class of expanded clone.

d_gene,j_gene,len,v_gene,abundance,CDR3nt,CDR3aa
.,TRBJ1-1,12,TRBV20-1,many,TGCAGTGCCAGGAGGGCTAACACTGAAGCTTTCTTT,CSARRANTEAFF
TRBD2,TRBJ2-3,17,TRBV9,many,TGTGCCAGCAGCGTAGAGGTAGCGGGAGCAAATACAGATACGCAGTATTTT,CASSVEVAGANTDTQYF
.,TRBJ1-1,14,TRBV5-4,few,TGTGCCAGCAGCTACAGCGGGATACACACTGAAGCTTTCTTT,CASSYSGIHTEAFF
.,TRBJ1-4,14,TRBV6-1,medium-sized,TGTGCCAGCAGTTTCGGACGGGGTAATGAAAAACTGTTTTTT,CASSFGRGNEKLFF
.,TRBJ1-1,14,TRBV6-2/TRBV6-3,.,TGTGCCAGCAGCTCGGTAGGGATGAACACTGAAGCTTTCTTT,CASSSVGMNTEAFF
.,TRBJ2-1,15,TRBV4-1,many,TGCGCCAGCAGCCAAGATGGGCGGACGCTAAGGGAGCAGTTCTTC,CASSQDGRTLREQFF
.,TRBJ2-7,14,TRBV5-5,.,TGTGCCAGCAGCTTGTTAGCAGGTACCCACGAGCAGTACTTC,CASSLLAGTHEQYF
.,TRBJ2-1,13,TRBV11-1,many,TGTGCCATAGCGGGACAGGGAGTTACTGAGCAGTTCTTC,CAIAGQGVTEQFF
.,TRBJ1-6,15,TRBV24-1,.,TGTGCCAGCAGTGAAGTGCAAGGGCTGGGGTCACCCCTCCACTTT,CASSEVQGLGSPLHF
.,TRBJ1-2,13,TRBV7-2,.,TGTGACAGCAGACCCGGCATATCCTATGGCTACACCTTC,CDSRPGISYGYTF
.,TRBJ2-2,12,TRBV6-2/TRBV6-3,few,TGTGCCAGCAGTACGAACACCGGGGAGCTGTTTTTT,CASSTNTGELFF
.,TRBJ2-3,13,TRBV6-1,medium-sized,TGTGCCAGCAGTGAAGAACTGCCAGATACGCAGTATTTT,CASSEELPDTQYF
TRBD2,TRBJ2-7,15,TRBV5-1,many,TGCGCCAGCAGCGTCACTAGCGGAGTCGTCTACGAGCAGTACTTC,CASSVTSGVVYEQYF
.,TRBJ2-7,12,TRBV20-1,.,TGCAGTGCTAGTGACAGCGCCTACGAGCAGTACTTC,CSASDSAYEQYF
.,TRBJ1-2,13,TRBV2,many,TGTGCCAGCAACCAACAGGGAACGAGAGGCTACACCTTC,CASNQQGTRGYTF
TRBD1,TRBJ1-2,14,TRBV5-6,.,TGTGCCAGTAGCGCGGGACAGATTTACTATGGCTACACCTTC,CASSAGQIYYGYTF
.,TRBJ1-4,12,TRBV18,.,TGTGCCAGCTCACCCGATCGAGAAAAACTGTTTTTT,CASSPDREKLFF
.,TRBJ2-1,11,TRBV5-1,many,TGCGCCAGCAGGTTAGAGGATGAGCAGTTCTTC,CASRLEDEQFF
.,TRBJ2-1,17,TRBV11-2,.,TGTGCCAGCAGCTTAGTGGCGACGGAGCCGAGGAACAATGAGCAGTTCTTC,CASSLVATEPRNNEQFF
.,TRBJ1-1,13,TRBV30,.,TGTGCCTGTCTTAGGCAGGGTATAACTGAAGCTTTCTTT,CACLRQGITEAFF
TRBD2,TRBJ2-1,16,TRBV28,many,TGTGCCAGCAGTGGGACGGGGGGGAATATTCGGAATGAGCAGTTCTTC,CASSGTGGNIRNEQFF
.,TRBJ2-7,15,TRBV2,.,TGTGCCAGCAGGCAGGGGGGTTTCGGGAATTACGAGCAGTACTTC,CASRQGGFGNYEQYF
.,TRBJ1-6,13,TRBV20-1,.,TGCAGTGCTAATGCCGACCTGGGTTCACCCCTCCACTTT,CSANADLGSPLHF
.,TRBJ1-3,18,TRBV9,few,TGTGCCAGCAGCGTCTCGCGGCTTAGGACAGAATCTGGAAACACCATATATTTT,CASSVSRLRTESGNTIYF
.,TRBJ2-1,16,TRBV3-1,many,TGTGCCAGCAGCCAAGATCATCTTGGGGGGCTAGCTGAGCAGTTCTTC,CASSQDHLGGLAEQFF
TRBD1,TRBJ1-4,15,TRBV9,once,TGTGCCGGCATCTTACAGGGGCGGATCGATGAAAAACTGTTTTTT,CAGILQGRIDEKLFF
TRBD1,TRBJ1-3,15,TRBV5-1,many,TGCGCCAGCCAAGTTCAACCGGGACAGGGAAACACCATATATTTT,CASQVQPGQGNTIYF
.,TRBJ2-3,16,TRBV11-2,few,TGTGCCAGCAGCTTATGGTGGGGGGTAAGCACAGATACGCAGTATTTT,CASSLWWGVSTDTQYF
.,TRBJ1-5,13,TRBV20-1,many,TGCAGTGCCCGGACAGTTGGCAACCAGCCCCAGCATTTT,CSARTVGNQPQHF
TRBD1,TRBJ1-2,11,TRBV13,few,TGTGCCAGCAGCTTAGGACAGGGGCCGACCTTC,CASSLGQGPTF
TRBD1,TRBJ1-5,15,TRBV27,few,TGTGCCAGCAGCCCCGGGACAGGGGGCGGTCAGCCCCAGCATTTT,CASSPGTGGGQPQHF
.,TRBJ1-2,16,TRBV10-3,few,TGTGCCGTCAGTGATGCACTCGGCAGCGCTAACTATGGCTACACCTTC,CAVSDALGSANYGYTF
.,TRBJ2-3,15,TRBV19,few,TGTGCCAGTAGTACTGGGGGATTCGGGCCAGATACGCAGTATTTT,CASSTGGFGPDTQYF
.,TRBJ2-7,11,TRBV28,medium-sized,TGTGCCAGCAGTAATTATTACGAGCAGTACTTC,CASSNYYEQYF
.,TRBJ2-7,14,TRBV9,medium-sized,TGTGCCAGCAGCGCTGGGGCAGGACGATACGAGCAGTACTTC,CASSAGAGRYEQYF
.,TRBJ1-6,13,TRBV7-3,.,TGTTCCAGCAGCCCGAGTGGGGATTCACCCCCCCACTTT,CSSSPSGDSPPHF
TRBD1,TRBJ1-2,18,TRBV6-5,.,TGTGCCAGCAGTTACTCGGAGGGAGGGGGCAAGTGGGGCTATGGCTACACCTTC,CASSYSEGGGKWGYGYTF
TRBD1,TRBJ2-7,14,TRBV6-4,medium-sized,TGTGCCAGCAGTGAACCCGGGACAGCCTACGAGCAGTACTTC,CASSEPGTAYEQYF
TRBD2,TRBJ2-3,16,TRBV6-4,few,TGTGCCAGCACCCAAGATAGCGGGAGAGGAACAGATACGCAGTATTTT,CASTQDSGRGTDTQYF
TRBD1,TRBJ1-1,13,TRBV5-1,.,TGCGCCAGCAGCCGCGGACAGGGGCCTGGAGCTTTCTTT,CASSRGQGPGAFF
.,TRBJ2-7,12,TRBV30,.,TGTGCCTTGACCCACGGCTGGGACGAGCAGTACTTC,CALTHGWDEQYF
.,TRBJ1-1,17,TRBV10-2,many,TGCGCCAGCAGTGAGTCGATTTTTGGGCAGGTACTTTATGAAGCTTTCTTT,CASSESIFGQVLYEAFF
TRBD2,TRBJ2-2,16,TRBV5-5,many,TGTGCCAGCAGCTTGGTGGGAGGGAGAGCCACCGGGGAGCTGTTTTTT,CASSLVGGRATGELFF
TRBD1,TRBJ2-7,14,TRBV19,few,TGTGCCAGTAGTACGGACAGGGTAGACGACGAGCAGTACTTC,CASSTDRVDDEQYF
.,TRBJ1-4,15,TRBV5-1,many,TGCGCCAGCAGCTTTGACAGCGATCCTAATGAAAAACTGTTTTTT,CASSFDSDPNEKLFF
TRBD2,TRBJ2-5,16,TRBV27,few,TGTGCCAGCAGACTAGCGGGAGGTTACTTCCAAGAGACCCAGTACTTC,CASRLAGGYFQETQYF
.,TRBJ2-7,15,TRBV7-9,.,TGTGCCAGCAGCTTAGCGGGGGCCGTCTTGCACGAGCAGTACTTC,CASSLAGAVLHEQYF
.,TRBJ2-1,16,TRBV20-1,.,TGCAGTTCTCAGGGCATCGGGAGAACCACCTACAATGAGCAGTTCTTC,CSSQGIGRTTYNEQFF
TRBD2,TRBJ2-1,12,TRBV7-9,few,TGTGAGGCGGGAGCGTCCTACAATGAGCAGTTCTTC,CEAGASYNEQFF
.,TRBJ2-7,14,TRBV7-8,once,TGTGCCAGCAGCGCAATCCCATCTAGTGACGAGCAGTACTTC,CASSAIPSSDEQYF
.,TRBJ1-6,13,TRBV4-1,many,TGCGCCAGCAGCCAAGGAGGTTATTCACCCCTCCACTTT,CASSQGGYSPLHF
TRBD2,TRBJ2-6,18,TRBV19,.,TGTGCCAGTAGAGAGCGGGGGAATCTGGTCTCTGGGGCCAACGCCCTGACTTTC,CASRERGNLVSGANALTF
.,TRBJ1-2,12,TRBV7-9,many,TGTGCCAGCAGCTCCTACCTCCAGGGCTACACCTTC,CASSSYLQGYTF
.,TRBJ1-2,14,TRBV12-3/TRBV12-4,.,TGTGCCAGCAGTTTATTGTTAGGCCAGGGGGGCTACACCTTC,CASSLLLGQGGYTF
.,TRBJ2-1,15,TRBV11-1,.,TGTGCCAGCAGCTTAGTGGGGGACTCCTACAATGAGCAGTTCTTC,CASSLVGDSYNEQFF
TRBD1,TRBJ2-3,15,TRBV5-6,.,TGTGCCAGCAGCTTGGACAGGGGCCTCACAGATACGCAGTATTTT,CASSLDRGLTDTQYF
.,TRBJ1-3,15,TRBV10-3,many,TGTGCCATCAGTGAGCGAACGGGCTCTGGAAACACCATATATTTT,CAISERTGSGNTIYF
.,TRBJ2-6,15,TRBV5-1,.,TGCGCCAGCAGCTTGTTGTGGTCTGGGGCCAACGTCCTTACTTTC,CASSLLWSGANVLTF
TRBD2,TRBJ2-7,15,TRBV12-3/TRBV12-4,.,TGTGCCAGCAGTTTAGGGGGACTAGCGGGCTACGAGCAGTACTTC,CASSLGGLAGYEQYF
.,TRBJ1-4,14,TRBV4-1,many,TGCGCCAGCAGCCAGAGAGGAGGAAATGAAAAACTGTTTTTT,CASSQRGGNEKLFF